This TCR beta chain was obtained from a study of blood T cell repertoires in COVID-19. Source study methods: It was from reference gene primer amplification that nucleated cell counts were estimated. Generated by immunoSEQ multiplex PCR, the TCRdb table keeps only in-frame clones and is missing some. V and J calls and clone size are given by that table; D and trimming were obtained from the DNA. This sample has over 100,000 clones, with 75% to 85% found just once. This CDR3 region has 12 residues. V lost 5 bases and J lost 9, with 11 bases in between. The chain couples TRBV12-3 or TRBV12-4 to TRBJ2-1; perhaps TRBD2 as D (6 bases). The TCR sequence derives from a woman of 80 years or more with active or convalescent COVID-19. The sample comprised peripheral blood. This CDR3 is CASSQEGGEQFF. For the CDR3, the DNA is TGTGCCAGCAGTCAGGAGGGAGGTGAGCAGTTCTTC.